The clone carrying this T cell receptor (beta chain) occurred once. Antigen specificity is unknown. This PCR relied on a set of 60 Vbeta primers and 13 Jbeta primers. Produced via immunoSEQ multiplex PCR; TCRdb's table is partial and in-frame only. The data show some 130,000 clones, with about 83% seen just once and around 5.5% held by the top ten. These data originate in a study of cytomegalovirus exposure and HLA in healthy donors. Study-wide findings and caveats: Overall, roughly 150 TCR beta chains were annotated as cytomegalovirus-associated.

Germline CDR1 and CDR2: SGDLS and YYNGEE. V lost 4 bases, J lost 1 base, and 7 bases stayed unmatched. The CDR3 covers 15 residues. The chain couples TRBV9 to TRBJ1-1; 7 positions agree with TRBD1. This TCR derives from a woman younger than 45 in good health and CMV-seronegative. The sequenced sample was PBMCs. The CDR3 nucleotides are TGTGCCAGCAGCTCTACCGGGACAGCGAACACTGAAGCTTTCTTT. It codes for CASSSTGTANTEAFF.